This T cell receptor beta chain was observed in a study of blood T cell repertoires in COVID-19. Per the original data handling: By means of reference gene primer amplification, nucleated cell counts were estimated. The data were produced by immunoSEQ multiplex PCR, yet TCRdb's version contains in-frame clones alone and is incomplete. V and J calls and clone size are those listed in that table; D and trimming were worked out from the DNA. The sample has about 160,000 clones, 65% to 85% seen once. Germline CDR1 reads LNHDA; CDR2 reads SQIVND (reference sequence). Unmatched junction bases numbered 8, after V lost 6 bases and J lost 1 base. The CDR3 runs to 15 residues.

The clonotype originates from a middle-aged woman with acute COVID-19. J is TRBJ2-7 and V is TRBV19; 8 nucleotides line up with TRBD2. Sequencing was carried out using PBMCs or T cells enriched from blood (not recorded which). Here the CDR3 reads CASRKQSGSSYEQYF. CDR3 in DNA: TGTGCCAGTAGGAAGCAAAGCGGGAGTTCCTACGAGCAGTACTTC.